The 30 T cell receptor beta chains given below trace back to one sample, sequenced in a study of blood T cell repertoires in COVID-19. Here immunoSEQ multiplex PCR was the method, and the copy in TCRdb shows in-frame clones only, minus some. Seen here are approximately 280,000 clones, more than 85% observed once, and the top ten hold about 4.6%. What was sequenced was peripheral blood. These receptors were obtained from a man aged 40-49 years with acute or convalescent COVID-19.

The V and J genes are TRBV19 and TRBJ1-5; the D gene is possibly TRBD1 (6 bases). The CDR3 spans 16 residues. Trimming cost V 7 bases and J 0 bases, with 16 bases left between them. The germline CDR1 and CDR2 sequences are LNHDA and SQIVND (reference sequence). This CDR3 is CASNDRHLYSNQPQHF. CDR3 in DNA: TGTGCCAGTAACGACAGGCACCTATATAGCAATCAGCCCCAGCATTTT.

The chain joins TRBV6-6 to TRBJ2-1; D gene ambiguous. V was pared by 7 bases and J by 4 bases, with 11 bases between. This CDR3 comprises 13 residues. Germline CDR1 is MNHNY and CDR2 is SVGAGI (reference sequence). CDR3 sequence (DNA): TGTGCCAGCACCTTGGAGTTTTACAATGAGCAGTTCTTC. Translation gives CASTLEFYNEQFF.

The rearrangement links TRBV9 to TRBJ2-1; TRBD2 matches at 12 bases. The V and J ends lost 3 bases and 7 bases, in that order; junction bases with no gene match: 8. The germline V gene has CDR1 SGDLS and CDR2 YYNGEE. The CDR3 is 16 residues long. The CDR3 reads CASSAPGLAGNNEQFF. CDR3 bases: TGTGCCAGCAGCGCCCCAGGACTAGCGGGGAATAATGAGCAGTTCTTC. The complete variable domain, with remaining parts taken from reference TRBV9 and TRBJ2-1, reads DSGVTQTPKHLITATGQRVTLRCSPRSGDLSVYWYQQSLDQGLQFLIQYYNGEERAKGNILERFSAQQFPDLHSELNLSSLELGDSALYFCASSAPGLAGNNEQFFGPGTRLTVL.

V and J are TRBV5-4 and TRBJ1-1; 7 bases map to TRBD1. CDR1 is SGHNT, CDR2 YYREEE, per germline (reference sequence). The CDR3 runs to 16 residues. Trimming removed 5 bases from V and 2 bases from J; junction bases left unmatched: 12. The DNA for the CDR3 is TGTGCCAGCAGACCACGGACAGGCCGAAGAAACACTGAAGCTTTCTTT. It is translated as CASRPRTGRRNTEAFF.

The V call is TRBV28, the J call TRBJ2-5; 7 positions agree with TRBD1. Germline CDR1 is MDHEN and CDR2 is SYDVKM. V gave up 6 bases and J gave up 5 bases; unmatched junction bases: 6. The CDR3 runs 13 residues. The CDR3 coding sequence is TGTGCCAGCAGAGACAGGGTATGGGAGACCCAGTACTTC. Amino acid sequence: CASRDRVWETQYF.

The count of this clone is one. The chain couples TRBV2 to TRBJ1-4, with D possibly being TRBD1 (5 bases). Germline V lookup: CDR1 SNHLY, CDR2 FYNNEI. Trimming removed 8 bases at V and 7 bases at J, with 14 bases between. The CDR3 sequence is 13 residues long. CDR3: CASRVYGGEKLFF. DNA of the CDR3: TGTGCCAGCCGGGTCTACGGGGGTGAAAAACTGTTTTTT.

The CDR3 loop reads CATSRTGVNTGELFF. CDR3 nucleotide sequence: TGTGCCACCAGTCGGACAGGGGTGAACACCGGGGAGCTGTTTTTT. The chain employs TRBV24-1 and TRBJ2-2; 9 nucleotides agree with TRBD1. The CDR3 sequence is 15 residues long. The germline CDR1 and CDR2 sequences are KGHDR and SFDVKD. The junction had 2 bases not matched to a gene; V was cut back by 6 bases and J by 1 base.

CDR3 protein: CASSGPQAKNIQYF. In nucleotides, the CDR3 is TGTGCCAGCAGTGGGCCTCAAGCCAAAAACATTCAGTACTTC. The chain links TRBV3-1 (or the pseudogene TRBV3-2) to TRBJ2-4; D unresolved. Trimming removed 6 bases from V and 0 bases from J, with 9 bases in between. There are 14 residues in the CDR3. The germline CDR1 and CDR2 sequences are LGHDT and YNNKEL (reference sequence).

J is TRBJ2-3 and V is TRBV4-1, with TRBD2 matching over 9 bases. The germline gives CDR1 MGHRA, CDR2 YSYEKL. V shed 0 bases, J shed 5 bases, and the junction held 12 bases outside the gene matches. The CDR3 extends over 18 amino acids. The CDR3 DNA reads as TGCGCCAGCAGCCAAGAAGAAGGAAGCGGGGGGCCTGAAGATACGCAGTATTTT. Translated: CASSQEEGSGGPEDTQYF.

The V gene is TRBV27, the J gene TRBJ1-2; D is possibly TRBD1 (5 bases). Germline V gene sequence: CDR1 MNHEY, CDR2 SMNVEV (reference sequence). The germline V and J ends were trimmed by 6 bases and 2 bases, with 13 bases remaining between them. The CDR3 has 14 residues. CDR3 nucleotides: TGTGCCAGCAGCCGCATTGGGGCGAACTATGGCTACACCTTC. Protein: CASSRIGANYGYTF.

The chain employs TRBV7-2 and TRBJ1-2, with D unclear. The CDR3 has 13 amino acids. In germline, CDR1 is SGHTA, CDR2 FQGNSA. V was trimmed by 1 base and J by 8 bases, leaving 11 bases between them. As DNA, the CDR3 is TGTGCCAGCAGCTTAGTACGCGGTGAAGGCTACACCTTC. As protein: CASSLVRGEGYTF.

V and J are TRBV19 and TRBJ1-1; 7 bases are a match to TRBD1. V trimming: 6 bases; J trimming: 7 bases; junction bases outside the gene matches: 5. CDR3 size: 12 residues. Germline V gives CDR1 LNHDA, CDR2 SQIVND (reference sequence). The CDR3 is CASRGQGGEAFF. The CDR3 DNA follows: TGTGCCAGTAGGGGTCAGGGGGGTGAAGCTTTCTTT.

The chain employs TRBV6-6 and TRBJ2-7; TRBD1 agrees at 8 bases. Unmatched junction bases numbered 7, after V lost 1 base and J lost 2 bases. CDR1 and CDR2 (germline): MNHNY, SVGAGI (reference sequence). The CDR3 is made up of 16 amino acids. The CDR3 nucleotides read TGTGCCAGCAGTTACTTGGACAGGGCCCCCACCTACGAGCAGTACTTC. The encoded protein is CASSYLDRAPTYEQYF.

V gene TRBV5-1 combines with J gene TRBJ2-3, with 8 bases fitting TRBD1. This CDR3 comprises 14 residues. Germline lookup yields CDR1 SGHRS and CDR2 YFSETQ. Trimming took 1 base from V and 6 from J; bases not matched to a gene: 4. The CDR3 nucleotides are TGCGCCAGCAGCTTGTCGACAGGGGAGGATACGCAGTATTTT. Protein product: CASSLSTGEDTQYF.

The genes are TRBV19 and TRBJ1-4; D gene unclear. V was trimmed by 6 bases and J by 8 bases, leaving 22 bases between them. Germline CDR1 reads LNHDA; CDR2 reads SQIVND (reference sequence). This CDR3 has 16 residues. The CDR3 DNA follows: TGTGCCAGTAGCAGGCTATCGGTCAGGAACAACGAAAAACTGTTTTTT. Its protein product is CASSRLSVRNNEKLFF.

The chain combines TRBV6-6 with TRBJ1-4; 7 bases agree with TRBD1. The junction had 11 bases not matched to a gene; V was cut back by 8 bases and J by 8 bases. This CDR3 has 14 residues. Germline loops: CDR1 MNHNY, CDR2 SVGAGI (reference sequence). CDR3 sequence: CASRVGQAAEKLFF. In nucleotides, the CDR3 is TGTGCCAGCCGGGTTGGACAGGCTGCCGAAAAACTGTTTTTT.

On this clone itself: A read error may account for a junction end that differs from germline. This same CDR3 is encoded by further DNA sequences in the sample. The chain joins TRBV5-1 to TRBJ1-2; 7 positions agree with TRBD1. The germline gives CDR1 SGHRS, CDR2 YFSETQ. This CDR3 spans 13 amino acids. In nucleotides, the CDR3 is TGCGCCAGCAGCTCGGGACAGTCCTATGGTTACACCTTC. Amino acids: CASSSGQSYGYTF.

This clone was counted only a few times. CDR3 sequence reads: CASSSTASNQPQHF. Here the CDR3 DNA reads TGTGCCAGCAGCTCGACAGCTAGCAATCAGCCCCAGCATTTT. The chain recombines TRBV7-2 with TRBJ1-5, with D tentatively TRBD1 (5 bases). Germline lookup yields CDR1 SGHTA and CDR2 FQGNSA. The CDR3 covers 14 residues. V lost 4 bases and J 0 bases, leaving 7 bases between the germline ends.

The chain joins TRBV6-6 to TRBJ1-2; 10 nucleotides match TRBD1. The J segment lost 3 bases and the V segment lost 8 bases, leaving 9 bases of the junction unmatched. Looked up from germline, CDR1 is MNHNY and CDR2 is SVGAGI (reference sequence). This CDR3 is 15 amino acids long. The CDR3 DNA is TGTGCCAGCCAGCATCGGGACAGGGGCTACTATGGCTACACCTTC. Protein product: CASQHRDRGYYGYTF.

V gene TRBV4-1 combines with J gene TRBJ1-2, with no clear D. Trimming cost V 4 bases and J 4 bases, with 16 bases left between them. Germline CDR1 is MGHRA and CDR2 is YSYEKL. The CDR3 spans 15 residues. This chain's CDR3 is CASSLEENLGYGYTF. The CDR3 DNA reads as TGCGCCAGCAGCCTTGAGGAGAACTTGGGCTATGGCTACACCTTC.

This chain joins TRBV27 and TRBJ2-1; TRBD2 aligns across 9 bases. Trimming took 2 bases from V and 6 from J; bases not matched to a gene: 5. The CDR3 totals 15 residues. Germline CDR1 MNHEY, CDR2 SMNVEV (reference sequence). CDR3 amino acids: CASSLRLAEGNEQFF. In DNA form, the CDR3 reads TGTGCCAGCAGTTTACGACTAGCGGAGGGCAATGAGCAGTTCTTC.

The rearrangement links TRBV5-1 to TRBJ1-2; 8 bases fit TRBD1. The V gene's germline CDR1 is SGHRS and CDR2 YFSETQ. CDR3 size: 13 residues. Trimming at V came to 4 bases and at J to 7 bases, leaving 6 bases not matched to a gene. The DNA of the CDR3 is TGCGCCAGCAGCCTAAACACAGGGGGTGGCTACACCTTC. This sequence encodes CASSLNTGGGYTF.

To note about this clone: The same CDR3 also results from other DNA sequences found in this sample. The chain uses TRBV5-8 and TRBJ1-5; no reliable D call. Germline-derived CDR1 and CDR2 are SGHTS and YDEGEE. The CDR3 totals 13 residues. V dropped 5 bases and J dropped 2 bases, with 8 bases sitting between them. CDR3 in amino acids: CASRRVGNQPQHF. The DNA for the CDR3 is TGTGCCAGCAGGCGGGTAGGCAATCAGCCCCAGCATTTT.

V and J are TRBV30 and TRBJ1-5, with TRBD1 matching 9 bases. Looked up from germline, CDR1 is GTSNPN and CDR2 is SVGIG (reference sequence). J lost 4 bases, V lost 3 bases, and 7 bases had no gene match. The CDR3 consists of 15 residues. The CDR3 DNA reads as TGTGCCTGGAGCGGGGACAGGGCCAAAAATCAGCCCCAGCATTTT. It is translated as CAWSGDRAKNQPQHF. Using reference TRBV30 and TRBJ1-5 for the parts outside the CDR3, the full variable domain is SQTIHQWPATLVQPVGSPLSLECTVEGTSNPNLYWYRQAAGRGLQLLFYSVGIGQISSEVPQNLSASRPQDRQFILSSKKLLLSDSGFYLCAWSGDRAKNQPQHFGDGTRLSIL.

The chain is built from TRBV30 and TRBJ2-1; 8 nucleotides match TRBD2. The CDR3 is 13 residues long. Germline V gene lookup returns CDR1 GTSNPN and CDR2 SVGIG (reference sequence). J was trimmed by 10 bases and V by 1 base; bases with no gene match: 6. Written as DNA, the CDR3 is TGTGCCTGGAGTGGGGGACTAGAAGGGGAGCAGTTCTTC. Translated, it gives CAWSGGLEGEQFF. Variable domain in full (rest from reference TRBV30 and TRBJ2-1): SQTIHQWPATLVQPVGSPLSLECTVEGTSNPNLYWYRQAAGRGLQLLFYSVGIGQISSEVPQNLSASRPQDRQFILSSKKLLLSDSGFYLCAWSGGLEGEQFFGPGTRLTVL.

The chain uses TRBV5-1 and TRBJ2-4; 7 nucleotides agree with TRBD1. CDR1 and CDR2 from the germline V gene are SGHRS and YFSETQ. V shed 2 bases, J shed 7 bases, and the junction held 9 bases outside the gene matches. This CDR3 is 15 amino acids long. The CDR3 protein is CASSFGTATLNIQYF. The CDR3 DNA sequence: TGCGCCAGCAGCTTTGGGACAGCGACCCTGAACATTCAGTACTTC. Complete variable domain (other parts from reference TRBV5-1 and TRBJ2-4): KAGVTQTPRYLIKTRGQQVTLSCSPISGHRSVSWYQQTPGQGLQFLFEYFSETQRNKGNFPGRFSGRQFSNSRSEMNVSTLELGDSALYLCASSFGTATLNIQYFGAGTRLSVL.

Only one count was recorded for this clone. The chain has TRBV5-1 and TRBJ2-7; D may be TRBD2 (6 bases). V shed 1 base and J shed 0 bases, with 14 bases lying between them. The germline gives CDR1 SGHRS, CDR2 YFSETQ. This CDR3 spans 16 amino acids. The CDR3 here is CASSLFNTGSSYEQYF. The CDR3 region has the DNA TGCGCCAGCAGCTTGTTTAATACCGGGAGCTCCTACGAGCAGTACTTC. The full variable domain, in which reference TRBV5-1 and TRBJ2-7 provide the parts outside the CDR3, is KAGVTQTPRYLIKTRGQQVTLSCSPISGHRSVSWYQQTPGQGLQFLFEYFSETQRNKGNFPGRFSGRQFSNSRSEMNVSTLELGDSALYLCASSLFNTGSSYEQYFGPGTRLTVT.

This clone was seen just once. V usage is TRBV6-5 and J usage is TRBJ1-5; possible D gene TRBD1, 5 bases. Germline loops: CDR1 MNHEY, CDR2 SVGAGI. The CDR3 consists of 14 residues. Trimming cost V 7 bases and J 3 bases, with 13 bases left between them. This CDR3 reads CASNLGTDNQPQHF. The CDR3 DNA reads TGTGCCAGCAACCTCGGGACTGACAATCAGCCCCAGCATTTT.

The chain is built from TRBV14 and TRBJ1-3; tentatively, D is TRBD1 (5 bases). Trimming stripped 3 bases from V and 0 bases from J, with 18 bases between. CDR1 SGHDN and CDR2 FVKESK come from the germline V gene. The CDR3 runs 18 residues. CDR3 DNA: TGTGCCAGCAGCCAGCATAGGGGACTGAAGGGCTCTGGAAACACCATATATTTT. This translates into CASSQHRGLKGSGNTIYF.

The chain couples TRBV14 to TRBJ1-2; 9 bases are shared with TRBD1. Germline V lookup: CDR1 SGHDN, CDR2 FVKESK. The V gene end was trimmed by 5 bases and the J gene end by 6 bases; junction bases not matched to a gene: 10. The CDR3 extends over 15 amino acids. DNA for the CDR3: TGTGCCAGCAGCTTACAGGGGGCAGGAGGAGATGGCTACACCTTC. Translated, it gives CASSLQGAGGDGYTF. The full variable domain, rest sourced from reference TRBV14 and TRBJ1-2, is EAGVTQFPSHSVIEKGQTVTLRCDPISGHDNLYWYRRVMGKEIKFLLHFVKESKQDESGMPNNRFLAERTGGTYSTLKVQPAELEDSGVYFCASSLQGAGGDGYTFGSGTRLTVV.